The sequence of this T cell receptor beta chain was determined in a study of blood T cells in healthy people across ages. The CDR3 is 15 amino acids. Germline-derived CDR1 and CDR2 are SGHAT and FQNNGV. V shed 5 bases, J shed 4 bases, and the junction held 9 bases outside the gene matches. A second PCR of 7 to 11 cycles used a sample-barcoded 5' primer and a J-beta primer mix. Each cDNA was tagged by a template-switch adaptor containing 12 random nucleotides. Via MiXCR, TCRdb re-called the 5' RACE reads, giving one row per CDR3 protein. The sample lists 700,000 or so distinct CDR3 sequences; 22% were seen once.

The chain joins TRBV11-2 to TRBJ2-5, with 8 bases identical to TRBD1. Sequencing was performed on blood. This TCR came from a man aged 70 or older in good health. The CDR3 nucleotides are TGTGCCAGCAGCCATCGGGACAGGAATGTAGAGACCCAGTACTTC. Translation: CASSHRDRNVETQYF. The complete variable domain, with remaining parts taken from reference TRBV11-2 and TRBJ2-5, reads EAGVAQSPRYKIIEKRQSVAFWCNPISGHATLYWYQQILGQGPKLLIQFQNNGVVDDSQLPKDRFSAERLKGVDSTLKIQPAKLEDSAVYLCASSHRDRNVETQYFGPGTRLLVL.